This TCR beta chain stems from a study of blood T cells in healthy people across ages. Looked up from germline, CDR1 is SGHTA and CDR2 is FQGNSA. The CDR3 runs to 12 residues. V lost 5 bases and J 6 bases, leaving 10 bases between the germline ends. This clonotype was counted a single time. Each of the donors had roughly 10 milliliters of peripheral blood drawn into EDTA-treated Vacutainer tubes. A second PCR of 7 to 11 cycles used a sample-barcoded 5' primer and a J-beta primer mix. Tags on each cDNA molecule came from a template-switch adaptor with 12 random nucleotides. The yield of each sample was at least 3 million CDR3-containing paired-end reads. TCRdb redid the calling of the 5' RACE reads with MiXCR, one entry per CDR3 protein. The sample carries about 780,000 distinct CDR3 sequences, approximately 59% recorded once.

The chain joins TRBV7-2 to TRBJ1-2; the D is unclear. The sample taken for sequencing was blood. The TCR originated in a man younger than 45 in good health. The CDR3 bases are TGTGCCAGCAGCCTAATGGAGGATGGCTACACCTTC. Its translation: CASSLMEDGYTF.